These 4 T cell receptor beta chains originate from one sample sequenced in a study of cytomegalovirus exposure and HLA in healthy donors. Both 60 Vbeta primers and 13 Jbeta primers went into the PCR. Assay used: immunoSEQ multiplex PCR; TCRdb lists only in-frame clones, some missing. The sample lists approximately 170,000 clones, around 78% seen once, with approximately 6.8% in the top ten. Sequenced: PBMCs. The receptors come from a woman aged 40-49 years in good health and CMV-seropositive.

The rearrangement links TRBV2 to TRBJ2-2; unclear D gene. V dropped 2 bases and J dropped 1 base, with 8 bases sitting between them. Germline CDR1 SNHLY, CDR2 FYNNEI. This CDR3 has 15 amino acids. Here the CDR3 reads CASSETTMNTGELFF. DNA of the CDR3: TGTGCCAGCAGTGAAACTACTATGAACACCGGGGAGCTGTTTTTT.

CDR3 sequence (DNA): TGCGCCAGCAGCCGCCTAGGACAGGGGGTTGGCTACACCTTC. Translated, it gives CASSRLGQGVGYTF. The V and J genes are TRBV4-3 and TRBJ1-2, with TRBD1 matching over 10 bases. CDR3 length: 14 amino acids. Trimming took 4 bases from V and 7 from J; bases not matched to a gene: 6. Germline CDR1 reads LGHNA; CDR2 reads YSLEER.

The rearrangement uses TRBV29-1 and TRBJ2-3; TRBD2 matches 8 bases. The V gene end was trimmed by 4 bases and the J gene end by 3 bases; junction bases not matched to a gene: 3. The CDR3 runs to 13 residues. The germline CDR1 and CDR2 sequences are SQVTM and ANQGSEA. CDR3: CSVAGTRTDTQYF. DNA for the CDR3: TGCAGCGTTGCCGGGACTAGGACAGATACGCAGTATTTT.

The chain's CDR3 is CASSYQGQGAHLFF. The CDR3 bases are TGTGCCAGCAGTTACCAGGGTCAGGGGGCCCACCTGTTTTTT. The rearrangement links TRBV6-5 to TRBJ1-4, with 8 bases that match TRBD1. The CDR3 has 14 amino acids. The junction had 10 bases not matched to a gene; V was cut back by 2 bases and J by 14 bases. Germline-derived CDR1 and CDR2 are MNHEY and SVGAGI.